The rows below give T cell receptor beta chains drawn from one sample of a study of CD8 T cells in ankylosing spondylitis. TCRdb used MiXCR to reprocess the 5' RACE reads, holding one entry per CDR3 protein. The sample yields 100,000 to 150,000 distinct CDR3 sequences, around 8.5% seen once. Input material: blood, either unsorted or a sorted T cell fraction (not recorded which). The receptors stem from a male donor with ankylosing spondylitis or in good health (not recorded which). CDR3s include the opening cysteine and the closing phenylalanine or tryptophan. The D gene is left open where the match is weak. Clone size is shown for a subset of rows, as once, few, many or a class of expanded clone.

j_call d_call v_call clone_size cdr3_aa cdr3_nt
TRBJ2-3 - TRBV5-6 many CASSLGQITDTQYF TGTGCCAGCAGCTTGGGACAGATCACAGATACGCAGTATTTT
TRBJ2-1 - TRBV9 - CASSAAGTVSNEQFF TGTGCCAGCAGCGCAGCCGGGACTGTCTCCAATGAGCAGTTCTTC
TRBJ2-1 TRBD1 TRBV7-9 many CASSLTPPGGYNEQFF TGTGCCAGCAGCTTAACCCCCCCAGGGGGCTATAATGAGCAGTTCTTC
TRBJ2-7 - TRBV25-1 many CASSPDLVPYEQYF TGTGCCAGCAGTCCCGATTTGGTTCCCTACGAGCAGTACTTC
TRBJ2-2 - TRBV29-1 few CSVAGDTGELFF TGCAGCGTGGCCGGGGACACCGGGGAGCTGTTTTTT
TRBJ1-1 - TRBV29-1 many CSVEEQGNTEAFF TGCAGCGTTGAAGAGCAGGGAAACACTGAAGCTTTCTTT
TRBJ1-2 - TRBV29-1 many CSVDRPRGVGTF TGCAGCGTTGACAGACCCCGGGGCGTGGGCACCTTC
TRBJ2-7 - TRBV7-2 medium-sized CASSLVGYEQYF TGTGCCAGCAGCTTAGTGGGCTACGAGCAGTACTTC
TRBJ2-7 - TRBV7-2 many CASSSRDEQYF TGTGCCAGCAGCTCTAGAGACGAGCAGTACTTC
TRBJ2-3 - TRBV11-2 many CASSSLESGAEGEKDTQYF TGTGCCAGCAGCTCGTTAGAATCCGGAGCGGAGGGGGAAAAAGATACGCAGTATTTT
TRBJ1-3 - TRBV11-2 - CASSLAPLADSGNTIYF TGTGCCAGCAGCTTGGCCCCCCTGGCGGACTCTGGAAACACCATATATTTT
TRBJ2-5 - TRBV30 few CAWSEKISGTPPQETQYF TGTGCCTGGAGTGAAAAAATCTCCGGGACACCTCCCCAAGAGACCCAGTACTTC
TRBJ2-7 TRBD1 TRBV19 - CASSPHTGTGGYEQYF TGTGCCAGTAGTCCTCACACCGGGACAGGGGGCTACGAGCAGTACTTC
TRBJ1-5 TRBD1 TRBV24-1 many CATSDSDRGQHF TGTGCCACCAGTGACTCGGACAGGGGCCAGCATTTT
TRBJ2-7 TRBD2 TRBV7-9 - CASTSGSYEQYF TGTGCCAGTACTAGCGGGAGCTACGAGCAGTACTTC
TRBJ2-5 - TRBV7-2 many CASSLERGATQETQYF TGTGCCAGCAGCTTAGAGAGGGGGGCGACTCAAGAGACCCAGTACTTC
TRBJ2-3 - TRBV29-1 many CSAFYADTQYF TGCAGCGCTTTTTATGCAGATACGCAGTATTTT
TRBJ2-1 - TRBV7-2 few CASSNSRGNEQFF TGTGCCAGCAGCAACTCCCGGGGAAATGAGCAGTTCTTC
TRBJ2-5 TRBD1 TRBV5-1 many CASSLGGQSTPSQYF TGCGCCAGCAGCTTGGGGGGACAGTCAACCCCCTCCCAGTACTTC
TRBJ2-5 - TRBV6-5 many CASSRGGTQYF TGTGCCAGCAGTCGGGGTGGGACCCAGTACTTC
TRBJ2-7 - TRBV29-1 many CSVEAGPYEQYF TGCAGCGTTGAAGCCGGACCCTACGAGCAGTACTTC
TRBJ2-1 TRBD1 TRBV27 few CASSRDRVSAGTNEQFF TGTGCCAGTTCCCGGGACAGGGTTTCAGCGGGAACTAATGAGCAGTTCTTC
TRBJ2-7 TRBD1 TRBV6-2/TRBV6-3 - CASRGTGRTYEQYF TGTGCCAGCAGGGGGACAGGGAGGACCTACGAGCAGTACTTC
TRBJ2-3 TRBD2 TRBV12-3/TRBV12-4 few CASSLNPAGGLGTQYF TGTGCCAGCAGTTTAAATCCAGCGGGAGGGCTTGGTACGCAGTATTTT
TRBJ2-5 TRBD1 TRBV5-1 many CASSLLPGQGKETQYF TGCGCCAGCAGCTTATTGCCGGGACAGGGGAAAGAGACCCAGTACTTC
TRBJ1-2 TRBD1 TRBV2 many CASSGTGHGYTF TGTGCCAGCAGCGGGACAGGGCATGGCTACACCTTC
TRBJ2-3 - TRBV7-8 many CASSLTDTQYF TGTGCCAGCAGCTTAACAGATACGCAGTATTTT
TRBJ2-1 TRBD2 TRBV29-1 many CSGGLAGYNEQFF TGCAGCGGGGGACTAGCGGGATACAATGAGCAGTTCTTC
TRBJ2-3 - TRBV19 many CASSILAGAAVSDTQYF TGTGCCAGTAGTATCTTGGCCGGTGCCGCCGTCTCAGATACGCAGTATTTT
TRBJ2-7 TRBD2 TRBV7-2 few CASSVTGTSGRGEQYF TGTGCCAGCAGCGTAACGGGGACTAGCGGGAGAGGGGAGCAGTACTTC
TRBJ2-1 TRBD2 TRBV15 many CATSRDWRTSGISRVGEQFF TGTGCCACCAGCAGAGATTGGAGGACTAGCGGGATATCTCGGGTCGGTGAGCAGTTCTTC
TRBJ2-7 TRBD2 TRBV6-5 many CASSYSLLEAGGHEQYF TGTGCCAGCAGTTACTCGCTACTAGAAGCGGGAGGTCACGAGCAGTACTTC
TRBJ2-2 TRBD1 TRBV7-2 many CASSLRGGGSTGELFF TGTGCCAGCAGCTTACGAGGGGGCGGTAGCACCGGGGAGCTGTTTTTT
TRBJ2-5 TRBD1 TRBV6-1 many CASSVSGTEQETQYF TGTGCCAGCAGTGTATCCGGGACAGAACAAGAGACCCAGTACTTC